This is a list of T cell receptor beta chains from one sample in a study of CD4 T cells in relation to SARS-CoV-2 and coronaviruses. Their antigen targets remain unknown. Profiling relied on immunoSEQ multiplex PCR, and the TCRdb table lists in-frame clones only, not all of them. The table has about 47,000 clones, roughly four fifths seen once; the top ten hold about 1.3%. The sequenced sample was naive CD4+ T cells from PBMCs, cultured in vitro. The source is an adult with COVID-19. CDR3s leave out the opening cysteine and the closing phenylalanine or tryptophan. Each record gives: D gene, V gene, CDR3 protein. A D gene is named only where the DNA matches it firmly.

NA	TRBV12-3/TRBV12-4	ASSLTDTQY
NA	TRBV7-2	ASSSPVYQETQY
NA	TRBV6-5	ASSDVGEQY
NA	TRBV2	ASSEHSATETQY
NA	TRBV6-6	ASSRNHDTQY
NA	TRBV27	ASSFRLDQPQH
NA	TRBV7-8	ASSLGGTNEKLF
NA	TRBV5-6	ASSLGGVAETQY
NA	TRBV4-3	ASSPRDFRDYLTDTQY
TRBD2	TRBV24-1	ATSDLRGGGNRDRVSYEQY
TRBD1	TRBV6-5	ASRTGQNQETQY
NA	TRBV3-1/TRBV3-2	ASSRWDGAYEQY
TRBD1	TRBV7-9	ASSFPPGQGVTEAF
NA	TRBV4-2	ASSQGGVRYGYT
TRBD2	TRBV5-1	ASSFTSGGHNEQF
NA	TRBV5-1	ASSLVGRGTVYNEQF
NA	TRBV6-5	ASSYGRNQPQH
TRBD2	TRBV9	ASSKGLAGVTGELF
NA	TRBV9	ASSVGTGSSTDTQY
NA	TRBV7-9	ASSLRDPPNYNEQF
TRBD1	TRBV28	ASSPATGGWRGVY
TRBD2	TRBV9	ASSPGGSGGKGTDTQY
TRBD1	TRBV27	ASSFRGQGSSPLH